This T cell receptor (beta chain) stems from a study of T cells in Graves' hyperthyroidism and ophthalmopathy. Predating any ophthalmopathy symptoms, the blood sample was taken at first hyperthyroidism diagnosis. Amplified TCR beta CDR3 regions derived from RNA transcripts. HTBI primers were employed in a first-round RT-PCR of the TCR CDR3. TCRdb re-derived calls from the multiplex PCR reads in MiXCR, one entry per CDR3 protein. The data contain about 580,000 distinct CDR3 sequences, about 15% of them seen just once; the ten biggest clones take up roughly 6.2%. V trimming: 4 bases; J trimming: 7 bases; junction bases outside the gene matches: 8. Germline CDR1 and CDR2: SGHTS and YDEGEE. The CDR3 sequence is 14 residues long. Points on this clonotype: A much bigger clone sits one base away, suggesting this may be a read error.

The sequence was obtained from a young woman with Graves' hyperthyroidism that later progressed to Graves' ophthalmopathy. J is TRBJ1-5 and V is TRBV5-8; TRBD1 matches 7 bases. Sequenced sample: blood. CDR3 nucleotide sequence: TGTGCCAGCAGCAAACACAGGGGTGGACAGCCCCAGCATTTT. It encodes CASSKHRGGQPQHF.